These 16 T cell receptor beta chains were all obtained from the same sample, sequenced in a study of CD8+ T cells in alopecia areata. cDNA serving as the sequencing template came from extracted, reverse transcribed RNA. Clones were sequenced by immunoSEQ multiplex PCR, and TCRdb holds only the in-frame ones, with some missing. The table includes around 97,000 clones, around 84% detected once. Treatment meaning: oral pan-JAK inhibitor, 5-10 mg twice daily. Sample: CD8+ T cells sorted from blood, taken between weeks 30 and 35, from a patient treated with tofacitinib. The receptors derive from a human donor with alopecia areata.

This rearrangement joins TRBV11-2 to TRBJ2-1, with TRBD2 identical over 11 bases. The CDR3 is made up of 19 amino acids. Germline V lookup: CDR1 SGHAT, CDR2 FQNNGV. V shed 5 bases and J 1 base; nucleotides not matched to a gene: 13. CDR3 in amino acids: CASSQGRLAGLPSYNEQFF. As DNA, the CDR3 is TGTGCCAGCAGCCAGGGGAGACTAGCGGGGCTTCCTTCCTACAATGAGCAGTTCTTC.

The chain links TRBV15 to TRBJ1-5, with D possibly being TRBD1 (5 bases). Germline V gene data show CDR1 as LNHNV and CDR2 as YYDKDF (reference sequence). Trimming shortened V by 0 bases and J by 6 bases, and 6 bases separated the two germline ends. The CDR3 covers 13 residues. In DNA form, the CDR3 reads TGTGCCACCAGCAGAGAGGGGGTTCAGCCCCAGCATTTT. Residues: CATSREGVQPQHF.

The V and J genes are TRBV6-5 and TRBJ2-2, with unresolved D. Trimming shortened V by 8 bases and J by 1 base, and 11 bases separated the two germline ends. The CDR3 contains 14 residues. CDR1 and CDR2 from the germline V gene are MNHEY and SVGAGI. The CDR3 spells CASRPPMNTGELFF. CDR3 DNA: TGTGCCAGCCGCCCGCCGATGAACACCGGGGAGCTGTTTTTT.

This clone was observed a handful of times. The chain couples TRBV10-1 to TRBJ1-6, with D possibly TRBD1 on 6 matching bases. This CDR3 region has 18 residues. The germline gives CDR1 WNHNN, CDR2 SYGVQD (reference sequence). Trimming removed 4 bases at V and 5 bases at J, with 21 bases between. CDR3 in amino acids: CASSGNRASDYDNSPLHF. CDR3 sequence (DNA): TGCGCCAGCAGTGGTAACAGGGCGTCCGACTATGATAATTCACCCCTCCACTTT.

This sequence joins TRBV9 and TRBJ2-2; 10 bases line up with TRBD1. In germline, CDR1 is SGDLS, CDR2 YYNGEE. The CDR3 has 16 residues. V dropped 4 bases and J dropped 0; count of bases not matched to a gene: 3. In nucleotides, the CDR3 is TGTGCCAGCAGCCGGGACAGGGGACCGAACACCGGGGAGCTGTTTTTT. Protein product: CASSRDRGPNTGELFF. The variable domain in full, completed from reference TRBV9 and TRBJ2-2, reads DSGVTQTPKHLITATGQRVTLRCSPRSGDLSVYWYQQSLDQGLQFLIQYYNGEERAKGNILERFSAQQFPDLHSELNLSSLELGDSALYFCASSRDRGPNTGELFFGEGSRLTVL.

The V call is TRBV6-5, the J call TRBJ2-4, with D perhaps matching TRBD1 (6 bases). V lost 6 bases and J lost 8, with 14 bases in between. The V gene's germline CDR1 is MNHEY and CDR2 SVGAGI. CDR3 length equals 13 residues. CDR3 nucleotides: TGTGCCAGCAGCTCCGGGAACAGGGACATTCAGTACTTC. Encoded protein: CASSSGNRDIQYF.

The CDR3 loop reads CAWSGTVASGRFLNKSSYNEQFF. CDR3 DNA sequence: TGTGCCTGGAGCGGAACGGTGGCTAGCGGGAGGTTCCTGAATAAAAGCTCCTACAATGAGCAGTTCTTC. The chain couples TRBV30 to TRBJ2-1; 11 nucleotides agree with TRBD2. The CDR3 extends over 23 amino acids. CDR1 and CDR2 (germline): GTSNPN, SVGIG (reference sequence). The V and J ends lost 3 bases and 0 bases, in that order; junction bases with no gene match: 25. The full variable domain, with the rest looked up from reference TRBV30 and TRBJ2-1, is SQTIHQWPATLVQPVGSPLSLECTVEGTSNPNLYWYRQAAGRGLQLLFYSVGIGQISSEVPQNLSASRPQDRQFILSSKKLLLSDSGFYLCAWSGTVASGRFLNKSSYNEQFFGPGTRLTVL.

This CDR3 reads CSVDSGGRESYGYTF. The CDR3 bases are TGCAGCGTTGATTCGGGAGGGAGGGAGAGCTATGGCTACACCTTC. J is TRBJ1-2 and V is TRBV29-1, with no clear D. This CDR3 spans 15 amino acids. Germline CDR1 is SQVTM and CDR2 is ANQGSEA. Trimming left V 3 bases short and J 4 bases short, with 18 bases between.

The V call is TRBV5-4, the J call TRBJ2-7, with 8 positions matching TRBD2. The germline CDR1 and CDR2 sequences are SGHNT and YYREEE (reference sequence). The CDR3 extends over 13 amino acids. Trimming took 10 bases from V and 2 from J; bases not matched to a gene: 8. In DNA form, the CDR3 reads TGTGCCTCTGCGGGGGGCATAGCCTACGAGCAGTACTTC. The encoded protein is CASAGGIAYEQYF.

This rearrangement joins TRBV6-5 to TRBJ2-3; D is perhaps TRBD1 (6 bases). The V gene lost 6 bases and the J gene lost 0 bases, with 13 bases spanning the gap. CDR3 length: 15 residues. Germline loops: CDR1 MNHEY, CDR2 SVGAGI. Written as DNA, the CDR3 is TGTGCCAGCAGCCTCCGGGACACTAGCACAGATACGCAGTATTTT. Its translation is CASSLRDTSTDTQYF.

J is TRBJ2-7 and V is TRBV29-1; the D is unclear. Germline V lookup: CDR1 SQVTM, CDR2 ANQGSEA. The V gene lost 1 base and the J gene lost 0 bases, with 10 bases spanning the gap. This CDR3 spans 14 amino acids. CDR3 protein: CSVEVQESSYEQYF. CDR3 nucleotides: TGCAGCGTTGAAGTGCAGGAGAGCTCCTACGAGCAGTACTTC.

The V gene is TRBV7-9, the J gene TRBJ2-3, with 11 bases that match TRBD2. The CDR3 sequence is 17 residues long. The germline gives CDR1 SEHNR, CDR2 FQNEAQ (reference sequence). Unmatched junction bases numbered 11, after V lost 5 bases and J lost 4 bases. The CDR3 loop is CASSHTSGRGSPDTQYF. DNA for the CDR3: TGTGCCAGCAGCCACACTAGCGGGAGAGGATCGCCAGATACGCAGTATTTT.

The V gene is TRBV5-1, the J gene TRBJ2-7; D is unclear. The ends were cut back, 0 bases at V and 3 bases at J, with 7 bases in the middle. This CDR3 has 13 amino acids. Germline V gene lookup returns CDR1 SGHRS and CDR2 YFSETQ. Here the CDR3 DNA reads TGCGCCAGCAGCTTGGGGGTTTACTACGAGCAGTACTTC. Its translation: CASSLGVYYEQYF.

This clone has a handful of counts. The CDR3 here is CASSHEGLSYEQYF. For the CDR3, the DNA is TGTGCCAGCAGCCACGAGGGCTTGAGCTACGAGCAGTACTTC. The J gene is TRBJ2-7, the V gene TRBV5-4, with TRBD2 as a possible D gene (5 bases). Per germline, CDR1 SGHNT and CDR2 YYREEE (reference sequence). V lost 4 bases, J lost 3 bases, and 14 bases lay in between. This CDR3 has 14 amino acids.

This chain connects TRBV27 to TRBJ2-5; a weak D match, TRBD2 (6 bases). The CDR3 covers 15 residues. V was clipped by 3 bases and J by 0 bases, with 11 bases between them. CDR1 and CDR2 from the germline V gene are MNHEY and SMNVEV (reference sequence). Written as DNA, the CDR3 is TGTGCCAGCAGTTTTGGGACTGTGTACCAAGAGACCCAGTACTTC. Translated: CASSFGTVYQETQYF.

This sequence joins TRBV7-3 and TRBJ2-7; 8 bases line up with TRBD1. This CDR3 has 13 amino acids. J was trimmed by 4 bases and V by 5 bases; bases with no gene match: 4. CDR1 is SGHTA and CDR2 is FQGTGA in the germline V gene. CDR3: CASSARQGYEQYF. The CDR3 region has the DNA TGTGCCAGCAGCGCCCGACAGGGGTACGAGCAGTACTTC.